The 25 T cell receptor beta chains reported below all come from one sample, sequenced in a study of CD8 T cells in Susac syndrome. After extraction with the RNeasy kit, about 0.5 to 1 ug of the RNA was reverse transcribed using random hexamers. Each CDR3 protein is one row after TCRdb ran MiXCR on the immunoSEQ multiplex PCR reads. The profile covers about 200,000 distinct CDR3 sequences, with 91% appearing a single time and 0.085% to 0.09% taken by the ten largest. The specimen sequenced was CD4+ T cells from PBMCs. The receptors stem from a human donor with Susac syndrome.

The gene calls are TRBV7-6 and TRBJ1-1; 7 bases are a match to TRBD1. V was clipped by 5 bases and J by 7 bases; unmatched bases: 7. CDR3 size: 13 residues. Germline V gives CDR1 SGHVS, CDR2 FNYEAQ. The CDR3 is CASSATGEGEAFF. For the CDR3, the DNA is TGTGCCAGCAGCGCTACAGGGGAGGGTGAAGCTTTCTTT.

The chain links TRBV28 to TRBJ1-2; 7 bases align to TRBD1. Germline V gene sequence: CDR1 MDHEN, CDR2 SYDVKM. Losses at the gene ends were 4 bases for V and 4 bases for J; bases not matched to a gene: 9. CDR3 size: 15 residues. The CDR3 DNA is TGTGCCAGCAGTTCTCGAGAGGGACAGCTCTATGGCTACACCTTC. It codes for CASSSREGQLYGYTF.

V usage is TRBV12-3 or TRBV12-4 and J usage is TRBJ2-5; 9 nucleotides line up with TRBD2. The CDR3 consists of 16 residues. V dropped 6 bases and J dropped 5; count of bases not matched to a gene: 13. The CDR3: CASRPSGGGAWETQYF. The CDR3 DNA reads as TGTGCCAGCAGACCGTCCGGCGGGGGGGCCTGGGAGACCCAGTACTTC.

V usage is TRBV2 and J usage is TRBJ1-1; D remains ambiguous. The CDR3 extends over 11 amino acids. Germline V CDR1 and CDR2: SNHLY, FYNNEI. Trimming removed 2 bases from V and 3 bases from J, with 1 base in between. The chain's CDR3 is CASSEYTEAFF. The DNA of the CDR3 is TGTGCCAGCAGTGAATACACTGAAGCTTTCTTT.

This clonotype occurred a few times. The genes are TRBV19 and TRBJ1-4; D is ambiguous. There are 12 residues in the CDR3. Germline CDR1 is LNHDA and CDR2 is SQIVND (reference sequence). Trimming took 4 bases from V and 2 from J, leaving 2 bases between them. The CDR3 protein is CASSRTNEKLFF. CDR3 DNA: TGTGCCAGTAGTAGGACTAATGAAAAACTGTTTTTT. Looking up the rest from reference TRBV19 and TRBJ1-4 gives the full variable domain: DGGITQSPKYLFRKEGQNVTLSCEQNLNHDAMYWYRQDPGQGLRLIYYSQIVNDFQKGDIAEGYSVSREKKESFPLTVTSAQKNPTAFYLCASSRTNEKLFFGSGTQLSVL.

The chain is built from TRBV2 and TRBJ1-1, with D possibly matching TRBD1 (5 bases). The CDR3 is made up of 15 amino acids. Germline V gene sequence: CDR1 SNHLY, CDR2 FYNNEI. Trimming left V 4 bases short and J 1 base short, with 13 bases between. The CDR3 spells CASSGLGAANTEAFF. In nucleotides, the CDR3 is TGTGCCAGCAGTGGCCTAGGGGCCGCGAACACTGAAGCTTTCTTT.

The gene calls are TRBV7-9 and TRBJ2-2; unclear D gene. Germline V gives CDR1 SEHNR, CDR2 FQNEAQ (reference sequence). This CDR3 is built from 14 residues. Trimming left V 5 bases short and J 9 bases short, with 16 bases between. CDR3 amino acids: CASSPVGSDRELFF. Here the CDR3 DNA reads TGTGCCAGCAGCCCTGTGGGGTCGGATCGGGAGCTGTTTTTT.

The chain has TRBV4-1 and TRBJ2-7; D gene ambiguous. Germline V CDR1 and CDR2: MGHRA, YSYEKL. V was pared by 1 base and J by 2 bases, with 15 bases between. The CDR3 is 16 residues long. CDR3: CASSQGTGWEAYEQYF. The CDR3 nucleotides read TGCGCCAGCAGCCAAGGGACCGGATGGGAAGCCTACGAGCAGTACTTC.

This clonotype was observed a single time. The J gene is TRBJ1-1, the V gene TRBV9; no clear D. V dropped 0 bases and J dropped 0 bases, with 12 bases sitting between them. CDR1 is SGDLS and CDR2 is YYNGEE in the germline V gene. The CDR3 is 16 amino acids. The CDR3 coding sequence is TGTGCCAGCAGCGTAGGACACTCTGATATGAACACTGAAGCTTTCTTT. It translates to CASSVGHSDMNTEAFF.

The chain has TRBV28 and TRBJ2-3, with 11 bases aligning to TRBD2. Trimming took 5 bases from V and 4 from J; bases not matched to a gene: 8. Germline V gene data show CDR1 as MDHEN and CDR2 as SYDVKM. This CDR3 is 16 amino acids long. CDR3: CASSVGTSGSSDTQYF. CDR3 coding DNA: TGTGCCAGCAGTGTCGGGACTAGCGGCTCCTCAGATACGCAGTATTTT.

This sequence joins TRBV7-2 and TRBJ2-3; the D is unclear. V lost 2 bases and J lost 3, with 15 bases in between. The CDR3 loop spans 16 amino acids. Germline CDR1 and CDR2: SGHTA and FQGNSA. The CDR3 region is CASSLRVGGGTDTQYF. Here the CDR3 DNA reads TGTGCCAGCAGCTTACGGGTGGGCGGTGGGACAGATACGCAGTATTTT.

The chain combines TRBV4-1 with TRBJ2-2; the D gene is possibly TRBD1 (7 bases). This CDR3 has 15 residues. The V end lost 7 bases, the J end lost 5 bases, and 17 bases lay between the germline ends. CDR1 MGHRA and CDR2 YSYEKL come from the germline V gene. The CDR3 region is CASKGAGRLTGELFF. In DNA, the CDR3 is TGCGCCAGCAAGGGGGCGGGAAGATTGACCGGGGAGCTGTTTTTT.

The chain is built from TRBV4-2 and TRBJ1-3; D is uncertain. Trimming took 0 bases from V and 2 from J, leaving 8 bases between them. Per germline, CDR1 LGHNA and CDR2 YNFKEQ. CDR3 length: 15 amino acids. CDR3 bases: TGTGCCAGCAGCCAAGATAGAGGGCCTGGAAACACCATATATTTT. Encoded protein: CASSQDRGPGNTIYF.

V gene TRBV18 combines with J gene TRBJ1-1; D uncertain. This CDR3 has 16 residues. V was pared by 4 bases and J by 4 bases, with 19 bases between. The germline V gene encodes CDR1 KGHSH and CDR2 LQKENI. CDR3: CASSLMHGETGTEAFF. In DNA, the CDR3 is TGTGCCAGCTCACTCATGCATGGGGAGACGGGCACTGAAGCTTTCTTT.

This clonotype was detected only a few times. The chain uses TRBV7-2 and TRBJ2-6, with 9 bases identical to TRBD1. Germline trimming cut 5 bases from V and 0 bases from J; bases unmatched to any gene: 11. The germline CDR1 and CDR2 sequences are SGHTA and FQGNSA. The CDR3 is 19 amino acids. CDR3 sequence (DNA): TGTGCCAGCAGCGCCGACTGGGACAGGGATCACTCTGGGGCCAACGTCCTGACTTTC. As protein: CASSADWDRDHSGANVLTF.

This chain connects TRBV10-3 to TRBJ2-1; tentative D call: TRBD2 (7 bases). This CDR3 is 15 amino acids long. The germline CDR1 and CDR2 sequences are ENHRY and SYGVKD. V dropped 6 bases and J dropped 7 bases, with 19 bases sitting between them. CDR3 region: CAISLQGGAGNEQFF. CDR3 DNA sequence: TGTGCCATCAGCCTTCAAGGGGGGGCGGGGAATGAGCAGTTCTTC.

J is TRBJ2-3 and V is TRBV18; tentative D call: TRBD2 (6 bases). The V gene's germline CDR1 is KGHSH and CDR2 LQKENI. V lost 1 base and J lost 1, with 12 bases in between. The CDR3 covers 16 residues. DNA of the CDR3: TGTGCCAGCTCACCACTCGGGACTTACGGCACAGATACGCAGTATTTT. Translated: CASSPLGTYGTDTQYF. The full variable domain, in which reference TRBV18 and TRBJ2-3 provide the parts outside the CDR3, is NAGVMQNPRHLVRRRGQEARLRCSPMKGHSHVYWYRQLPEEGLKFMVYLQKENIIDESGMPKERFSAEFPKEGPSILRIQQVVRGDSAAYFCASSPLGTYGTDTQYFGPGTRLTVL.

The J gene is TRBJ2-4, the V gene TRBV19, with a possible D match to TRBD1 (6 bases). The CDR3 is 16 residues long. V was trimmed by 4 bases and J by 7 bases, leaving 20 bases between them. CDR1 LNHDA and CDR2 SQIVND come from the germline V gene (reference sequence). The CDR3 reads CASSTQLSGQQNIQYF. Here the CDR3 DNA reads TGTGCCAGTAGTACCCAACTATCCGGACAGCAGAACATTCAGTACTTC.

The CDR3 here is CASNRRGGYYGYTF. DNA for the CDR3: TGTGCCAGTAACCGTCGAGGAGGTTACTATGGCTACACCTTC. This chain uses TRBV19 with TRBJ1-2; D uncertain. V was clipped by 7 bases and J by 3 bases, with 15 bases between them. The V gene's germline CDR1 is LNHDA and CDR2 SQIVND (reference sequence). This CDR3 comprises 14 residues.

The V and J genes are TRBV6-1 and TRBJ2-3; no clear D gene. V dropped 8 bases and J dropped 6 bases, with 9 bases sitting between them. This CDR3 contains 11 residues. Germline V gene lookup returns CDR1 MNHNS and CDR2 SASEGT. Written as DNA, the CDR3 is TGTGCCAGCGTTAATCATGATACGCAGTATTTT. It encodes CASVNHDTQYF.

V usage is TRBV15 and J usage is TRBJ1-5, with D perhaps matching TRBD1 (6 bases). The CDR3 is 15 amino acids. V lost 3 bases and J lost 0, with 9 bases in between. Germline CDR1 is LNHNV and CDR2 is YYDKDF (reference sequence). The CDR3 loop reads CATSRDRYSNQPQHF. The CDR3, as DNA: TGTGCCACCAGCAGGGACAGATATAGCAATCAGCCCCAGCATTTT. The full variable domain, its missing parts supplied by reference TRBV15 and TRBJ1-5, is DAMVIQNPRYQVTQFGKPVTLSCSQTLNHNVMYWYQQKSSQAPKLLFHYYDKDFNNEADTPDNFQSRRPNTSFCFLDIRSPGLGDTAMYLCATSRDRYSNQPQHFGDGTRLSIL.

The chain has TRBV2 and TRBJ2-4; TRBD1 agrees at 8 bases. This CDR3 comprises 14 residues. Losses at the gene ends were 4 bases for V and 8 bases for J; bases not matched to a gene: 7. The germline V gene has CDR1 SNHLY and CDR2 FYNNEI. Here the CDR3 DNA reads TGTGCCAGCAGTGGGACGACAGGGGTACACATTCAGTACTTC. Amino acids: CASSGTTGVHIQYF.

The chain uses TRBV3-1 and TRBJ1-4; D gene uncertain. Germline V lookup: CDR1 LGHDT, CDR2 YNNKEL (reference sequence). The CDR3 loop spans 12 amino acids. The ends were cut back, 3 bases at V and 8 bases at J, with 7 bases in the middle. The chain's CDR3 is CASSQGDEKLFF. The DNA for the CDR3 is TGTGCCAGCAGCCAGGGCGACGAAAAACTGTTTTTT. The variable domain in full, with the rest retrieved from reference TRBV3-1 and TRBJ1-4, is DTAVSQTPKYLVTQMGNDKSIKCEQNLGHDTMYWYKQDSKKFLKIMFSYNNKELIINETVPNRFSPKSPDKAHLNLHINSLELGDSAVYFCASSQGDEKLFFGSGTQLSVL.

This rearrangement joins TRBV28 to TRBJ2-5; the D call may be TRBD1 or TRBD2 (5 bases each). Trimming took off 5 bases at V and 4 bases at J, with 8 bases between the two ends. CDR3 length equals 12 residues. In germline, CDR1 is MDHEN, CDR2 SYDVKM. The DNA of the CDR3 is TGTGCCAGCAGTGGGGGTCTAGAGACCCAGTACTTC. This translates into CASSGGLETQYF.

The DNA of the CDR3 is TGCAGCGGACAGAAAATGAACACTGAAGCTTTCTTT. It is translated as CSGQKMNTEAFF. The chain combines TRBV29-1 with TRBJ1-1; possibly TRBD1 for D (5 bases). The CDR3 length is 12 residues. V was shortened by 7 bases and J by 0 bases, with 9 bases between the two germline ends. In germline, CDR1 is SQVTM, CDR2 ANQGSEA.